This TCR beta chain was captured in a study of shared clonotypes between healthy human individuals. The method was immunoSEQ multiplex PCR; TCRdb's version includes in-frame clones alone and lacks a portion of them. The table has 470,000 or so clones, around 80% seen once. Regarding the study as a whole: Researchers sampled blood only, noting tissue repertoires likely differ.

Concerning this clone: The antigen is undetermined. The same CDR3 arises from other DNA sequences in this sample as well.

The CDR3 contains 13 residues. CDR1 is SGHTA and CDR2 is FQGNSA in the germline V gene. Trimming at V came to 3 bases and at J to 5 bases, leaving 3 bases not matched to a gene. Approximately 90 million PBMCs went into genomic DNA for unsorted samples. Sequenced sample: PBMCs. This sequence was found in a middle-aged woman in good health. Some clones in this sample may be carry-over from other donors' samples. This chain links TRBV7-2 with TRBJ1-1; TRBD1 matches at 7 bases. CDR3 loop: CASSFRRGTEAFF. The CDR3 DNA sequence: TGTGCCAGCAGCTTTCGCAGGGGGACTGAAGCTTTCTTT.